The rows below give T cell receptor beta chains drawn from one sample of a study of shared clonotypes between healthy human individuals. TCRdb's copy holds only in-frame clones and misses some; the assay was immunoSEQ multiplex PCR. The table includes some 2,100,000 clones, about 92% detected once. Sequenced input: naive CD8+ T cells from PBMCs. These receptors were collected from a man aged 18 to 35 in good health. Some clones in this sample may be carry-over from other donors' samples. Each CDR3 is given with its conserved first and last residue. The D gene is left open where the match is weak. Part of the rows lack a size; the others show once, few, many or a class for expanded clones.

D gene	V gene	clone size	J gene	CDR3 DNA	CDR3 protein
NA	TRBV11-2	few	TRBJ2-5	TGTGCCAGCAGCTTAGAGGAGACCCAGTACTTC	CASSLEETQYF
NA	TRBV19	NA	TRBJ2-4	TGTGCCAGTAGTATAGGCGTAGGGTATGGTGACAAAAACATTCAGTACTTC	CASSIGVGYGDKNIQYF
NA	TRBV29-1	few	TRBJ1-4	TGCAGCGTTGAAGGGCCCCGGGAAAAACTGTTTTTT	CSVEGPREKLFF
TRBD1	TRBV29-1	NA	TRBJ1-2	TGCAGCGCCATACACCGGGACAGCGAATACCTCTATGGCTACACCTTC	CSAIHRDSEYLYGYTF
NA	TRBV27	NA	TRBJ1-5	TGTGCCAGCAGTTTATGGTGGGGGGGCAATCAGCCCCAGCATTTT	CASSLWWGGNQPQHF
NA	TRBV5-3	NA	TRBJ1-6	TGTGCCAGAAGCTTGTCAGGGCCCTATAATTCACCCCTCCACTTT	CARSLSGPYNSPLHF
NA	TRBV10-3	NA	TRBJ2-3	TGTGCCATCACCCCGGGGCGGGGATCTAGCACAGATACGCAGTATTTT	CAITPGRGSSTDTQYF
TRBD2	TRBV7-9	NA	TRBJ2-7	TGTGCCAGCAGCTTAACACCGGGACTAGCGGGAGGGCCGTTCGAGCAGTACTTC	CASSLTPGLAGGPFEQYF
NA	TRBV5-6	NA	TRBJ2-2	TGTGCCAGCAGCTTGGTTGGAAACACCGGGGAGCTGTTTTTT	CASSLVGNTGELFF
TRBD1	TRBV27	NA	TRBJ1-5	TGTGCCAGCAGACAGACAGGGAGCAATCAGCCCCAGCATTTT	CASRQTGSNQPQHF
NA	TRBV12-5	NA	TRBJ2-3	TGTGCTAGTGGCCTGACGGAGTCTAGCACAGATACGCAGTATTTT	CASGLTESSTDTQYF
NA	TRBV14	NA	TRBJ2-2	TGTGCCAGCGGGAGAGGGGACGGGGAGCTGTTTTTT	CASGRGDGELFF
NA	TRBV28	NA	TRBJ2-7	TGTGCCAGCACCCTAAGGGGCAGGGGGGTGTCCTACGAGCAGTACTTC	CASTLRGRGVSYEQYF
NA	TRBV18	once	TRBJ2-2	TGTGCCAGCTCACCTGAGGCTTGGTCCGGGGAGCTGTTTTTT	CASSPEAWSGELFF
NA	TRBV15	NA	TRBJ2-5	TGTGCCACCAGCAGCGCCGCGACACGAAACCAAGAGACCCAGTACTTC	CATSSAATRNQETQYF
TRBD2	TRBV10-1	NA	TRBJ2-7	TGCGCCAGCAGTGCGAGCGGGAGGGTCTACGAGCAGTACTTC	CASSASGRVYEQYF
TRBD2	TRBV4-1	NA	TRBJ2-7	TGCGCCAGCAGCCAAGCTAGGACTAGCGGGAGTTACGAGCAGTACTTC	CASSQARTSGSYEQYF
NA	TRBV4-3	once	TRBJ2-2	TGCGCCAGCAGCCAAGGACAGAAAAATACCGGGGAGCTGTTTTTT	CASSQGQKNTGELFF
NA	TRBV5-1	NA	TRBJ2-2	TGCGCCAGCAGGGGTAGGACCCACAATCCCCTTAAACCCGGGGAGCTGTTTTTT	CASRGRTHNPLKPGELFF
NA	TRBV7-2	NA	TRBJ2-7	TGTGCCAGCAGCTTACCGGGGTGGTACGAGCAGTACTTC	CASSLPGWYEQYF
NA	TRBV6-6	NA	TRBJ2-7	TGTGCCAGCAGTTACTCGGCAGCCCCCGACTACGAGCAGTACTTC	CASSYSAAPDYEQYF
NA	TRBV16	NA	TRBJ2-7	TGTGCCAGCAGCTCCCGAGAAGGGGGGGCCGGTTTCTACGAGCAGTACTTC	CASSSREGGAGFYEQYF
NA	TRBV13	once	TRBJ2-7	TGTGCCAGCAGCTTAGTTCAGGGGGGAACCTACGAGCAGTACTTC	CASSLVQGGTYEQYF
NA	TRBV20-1	NA	TRBJ2-7	TGCAGTGCCCAGACGGTAGAGCAGTACTTC	CSAQTVEQYF
NA	TRBV28	NA	TRBJ2-1	TGTGCCAGCAGTCTTAGTGAAGGTGAGCAGTTCTTC	CASSLSEGEQFF
TRBD2	TRBV9	NA	TRBJ2-7	TGTGCCAGCAGCGGTCGTGGACTAGCGGGAGCTAACGAGCAGTACTTC	CASSGRGLAGANEQYF
TRBD1	TRBV5-6	NA	TRBJ1-4	TGTGCCAGCAGCCTGGACAGGGGAAGTGAAAAACTGTTTTTT	CASSLDRGSEKLFF
NA	TRBV11-2	NA	TRBJ1-2	TGTGCCAGCAGCTTAGGCCCGGGGGTGGCCTATGGCTACACCTTC	CASSLGPGVAYGYTF
NA	TRBV5-6	NA	TRBJ2-1	TGTGCCAGCAACCCTCTGGGCGGGTCCTACAATGAGCAGTTCTTC	CASNPLGGSYNEQFF
NA	TRBV19	once	TRBJ2-2	TGTGCCAGTAATAACCTGAAATTCGACACCGGGGAGCTGTTTTTT	CASNNLKFDTGELFF
TRBD2	TRBV11-1	NA	TRBJ2-1	TGTGCCAGCAGCATTCTGACTAGCGGGAAGTACAATGAGCAGTTCTTC	CASSILTSGKYNEQFF
TRBD1	TRBV5-1	NA	TRBJ1-1	TGCGCCAGCAGCTCTCGACAGGGATATGTTGGGTATACTGAAGCTTTCTTT	CASSSRQGYVGYTEAFF
NA	TRBV30	NA	TRBJ1-1	TGTGCCTGGAGTGTAAGTGAAGGGGTAAGAGCTTTCTTT	CAWSVSEGVRAFF
NA	TRBV7-9	NA	TRBJ1-1	TGTGCCAGCAGCCCCGAGGCCGGGATAGAAGCTTTCTTT	CASSPEAGIEAFF
NA	TRBV5-1	NA	TRBJ1-1	TGCGCCAGCAGCGGGACCCGGACTGAAGCTTTCTTT	CASSGTRTEAFF
NA	TRBV5-6	NA	TRBJ2-3	TGTGCCAGCAGCCTAGGAGGGGATACGCAGTATTTT	CASSLGGDTQYF
TRBD1	TRBV28	NA	TRBJ1-2	TGTGCCAGCAGGGGACAGGGCCTCTTCTATGGCTACACCTTC	CASRGQGLFYGYTF
NA	TRBV7-2	once	TRBJ2-2	TGTGCCACCAGTGGGGGGTCGGGAACCGGGGAGCTGTTTTTT	CATSGGSGTGELFF
TRBD1	TRBV19	NA	TRBJ2-1	TGTGCCAGTAGTATTGACAGGGAATCATACAATGAGCAGTTCTTC	CASSIDRESYNEQFF
NA	TRBV7-9	few	TRBJ2-2	TGTGCCAGCAGTAGGGTGGACGGCACCGGGGAGCTGTTTTTT	CASSRVDGTGELFF
NA	TRBV7-9	NA	TRBJ2-1	TGTGCCAGCAGCTCCGGGGAGAGCGGTGGGGATGAGCAGTTCTTC	CASSSGESGGDEQFF
NA	TRBV5-1	once	TRBJ2-7	TGCGCCAGCAGCTTGGCCTCTAGCGAGAGATACGAGCAGTACTTC	CASSLASSERYEQYF
TRBD1	TRBV29-1	NA	TRBJ2-7	TGCAGCGTCTTAACAACAGGGGGATACGAGCAGTACTTC	CSVLTTGGYEQYF
NA	TRBV13	once	TRBJ1-5	TGTGCCAGCAGCTTAGGGGGATCGGGAGCCGTCAATCAGCCCCAGCATTTT	CASSLGGSGAVNQPQHF
NA	TRBV9	NA	TRBJ2-4	TGTGCCAGCAGCGTAGGTGGACTAGCCAAAAACATTCAGTACTTC	CASSVGGLAKNIQYF
NA	TRBV5-6	NA	TRBJ2-7	TGTGCCAGCAGCGGCGGGACCCCAGCTGAGCAGTACTTC	CASSGGTPAEQYF
NA	TRBV5-6	NA	TRBJ1-5	TGTGCCAGCAGCTTGGCTGAGGGGGGGGCGGTTCAGCCCCAGCATTTT	CASSLAEGGAVQPQHF
NA	TRBV7-3	once	TRBJ2-1	TGTGCCAGCAGCTTAATCGGGCTGAATGAGCAGTTCTTC	CASSLIGLNEQFF
NA	TRBV7-9	NA	TRBJ1-1	TGTGCCAGCAGCCCTGCCCTTCAAGGAAAGAACACTGAAGCTTTCTTT	CASSPALQGKNTEAFF
NA	TRBV30	NA	TRBJ2-1	TGTGCCTGGAGTAGGCCGGGTCCCTACAATGAGCAGTTCTTC	CAWSRPGPYNEQFF
NA	TRBV16	NA	TRBJ2-1	TGTGCCACCTTCCAGGACAGCTCCTACAATGAGCAGTTCTTC	CATFQDSSYNEQFF
NA	TRBV5-8	NA	TRBJ2-7	TGTGCCAGCAGTCTATCAGGGGCCCCTACCTACGAGCAGTACTTC	CASSLSGAPTYEQYF
NA	TRBV4-1	NA	TRBJ2-7	TGCGCCAGCAGCCGACTAGATCGGACGGGGAGCTCCTACGAGCAGTACTTC	CASSRLDRTGSSYEQYF
NA	TRBV7-9	NA	TRBJ1-2	TGTGCCAGCAGTCCAGTCCCCACAGGGCACTATGGCTACACCTTC	CASSPVPTGHYGYTF
NA	TRBV9	NA	TRBJ1-2	TGTGCCAGCAGCCCCCCCGGGTATGGCTACACCTTC	CASSPPGYGYTF